This T cell receptor (beta chain) stems from a study of cytomegalovirus exposure and HLA in healthy donors. Note on this clone: Its cognate antigen is unknown.

The ends lost 4 bases at V and 5 bases at J; junction bases unmatched: 2. The CDR3 runs 13 residues. Germline assignment: CDR1 SGHNT and CDR2 YYREEE (reference sequence). The PCR made use of 60 Vbeta and 13 Jbeta primers. Sequencing was performed with immunoSEQ multiplex PCR; in TCRdb, only in-frame clones are kept and a portion is missing. The repertoire consists of approximately 88,000 clones, with 78% occurring once and the leading ten covering under 6%. General study points: Researchers catalogued some 160 TCR beta chains as cytomegalovirus-associated.

The sample was PBMCs. This clonotype originated in a man between 18 and 29 years old in good health and CMV-seropositive. This sequence joins TRBV5-4 and TRBJ1-5, with 8 bases matching TRBD1. The CDR3 loop is CASSQGQDQPQHF. The CDR3, as DNA: TGTGCCAGCAGCCAGGGACAGGATCAGCCCCAGCATTTT.